This record concerns one T cell receptor (beta chain) sequence. Its antigen is as yet unknown. Here immunoSEQ multiplex PCR was the method, and the copy in TCRdb shows in-frame clones only, minus some. Of 190,000 or so clones in the sample, approximately 83% were seen once. The record originates from a study of cytomegalovirus exposure and HLA in healthy donors. Findings of the study overall: Specific recognition of CMV antigens was confirmed in vitro for a few chains (all CMV-associated). It was about 180 TCR beta chains that were listed as cytomegalovirus-associated.

This CDR3 is 16 amino acids long. Per the germline V gene, CDR1 is SEHNR and CDR2 is FQNEAQ (reference sequence). Trimming took 5 bases from V and 6 from J; bases not matched to a gene: 8. Material: PBMCs. This clonotype originated in a young woman in good health and CMV-seropositive. The chain combines TRBV7-9 with TRBJ2-5; 14 bases agree with TRBD2. CDR3 nucleotides: TGTGCCAGCAGCCCGCTCCGACTAGCGGGGGGGCAGACCCAGTACTTC. Amino acid sequence: CASSPLRLAGGQTQYF.